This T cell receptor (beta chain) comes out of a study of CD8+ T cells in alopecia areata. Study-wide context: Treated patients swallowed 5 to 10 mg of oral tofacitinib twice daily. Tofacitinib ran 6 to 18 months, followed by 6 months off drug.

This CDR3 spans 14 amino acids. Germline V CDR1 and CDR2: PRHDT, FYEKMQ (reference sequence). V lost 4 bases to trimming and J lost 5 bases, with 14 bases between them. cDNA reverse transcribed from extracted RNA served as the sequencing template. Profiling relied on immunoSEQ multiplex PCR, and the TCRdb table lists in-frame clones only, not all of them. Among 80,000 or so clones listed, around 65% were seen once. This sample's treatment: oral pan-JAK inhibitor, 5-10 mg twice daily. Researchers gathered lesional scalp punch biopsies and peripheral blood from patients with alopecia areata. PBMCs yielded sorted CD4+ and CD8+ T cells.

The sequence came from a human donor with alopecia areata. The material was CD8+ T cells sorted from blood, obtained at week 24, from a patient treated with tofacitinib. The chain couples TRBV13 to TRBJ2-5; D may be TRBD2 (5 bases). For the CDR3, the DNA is TGTGCCAGCAGCTCCCGGACTCCACGGGAGACCCAGTACTTC. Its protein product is CASSSRTPRETQYF.